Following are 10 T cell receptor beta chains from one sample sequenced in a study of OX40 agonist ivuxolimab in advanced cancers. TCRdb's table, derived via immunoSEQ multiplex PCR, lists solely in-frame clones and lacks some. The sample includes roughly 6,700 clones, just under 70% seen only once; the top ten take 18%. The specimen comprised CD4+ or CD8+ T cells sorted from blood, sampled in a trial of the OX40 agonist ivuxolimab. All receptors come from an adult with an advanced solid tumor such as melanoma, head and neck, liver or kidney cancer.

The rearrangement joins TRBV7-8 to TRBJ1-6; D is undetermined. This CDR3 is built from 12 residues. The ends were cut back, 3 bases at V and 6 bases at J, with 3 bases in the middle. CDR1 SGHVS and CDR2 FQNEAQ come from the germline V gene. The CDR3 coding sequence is TGTGCCAGCAGCTTTTCTAATTCACCCCTCCACTTT. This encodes CASSFSNSPLHF.

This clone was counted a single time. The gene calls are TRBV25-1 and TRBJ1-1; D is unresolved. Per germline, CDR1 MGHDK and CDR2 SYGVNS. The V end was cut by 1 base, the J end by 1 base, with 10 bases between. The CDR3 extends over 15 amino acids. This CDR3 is CASSESPSGNTEAFF. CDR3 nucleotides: TGTGCCAGCAGTGAATCCCCCTCAGGGAACACTGAAGCTTTCTTT.

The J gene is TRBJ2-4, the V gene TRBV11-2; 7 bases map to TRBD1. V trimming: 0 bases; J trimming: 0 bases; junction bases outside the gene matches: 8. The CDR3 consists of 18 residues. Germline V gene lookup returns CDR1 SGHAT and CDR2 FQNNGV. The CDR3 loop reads CASSLDEWAGGAKNIQYF. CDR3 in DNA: TGTGCCAGCAGCTTAGATGAATGGGCAGGGGGAGCCAAAAACATTCAGTACTTC.

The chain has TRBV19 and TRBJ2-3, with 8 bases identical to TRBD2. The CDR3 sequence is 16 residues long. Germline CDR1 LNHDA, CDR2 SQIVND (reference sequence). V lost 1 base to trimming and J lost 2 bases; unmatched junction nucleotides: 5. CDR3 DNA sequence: TGTGCCAGTAGTATAGGAATGGGACTAGTCACAGATACGCAGTATTTT. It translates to CASSIGMGLVTDTQYF.

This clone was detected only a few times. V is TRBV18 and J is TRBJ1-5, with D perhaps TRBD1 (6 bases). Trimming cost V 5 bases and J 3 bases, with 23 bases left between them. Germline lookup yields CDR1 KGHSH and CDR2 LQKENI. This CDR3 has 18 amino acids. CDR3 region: CASSSTTGTYFFNQPQHF. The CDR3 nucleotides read TGTGCCAGCTCATCCACGACCGGGACATACTTCTTCAATCAGCCCCAGCATTTT.

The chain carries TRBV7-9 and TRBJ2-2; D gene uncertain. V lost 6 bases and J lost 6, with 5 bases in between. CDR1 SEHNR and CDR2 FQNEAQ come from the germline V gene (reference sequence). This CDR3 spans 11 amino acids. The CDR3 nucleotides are TGTGCCAGCAGGGAACCCGGGGAGCTGTTTTTT. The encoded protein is CASREPGELFF.

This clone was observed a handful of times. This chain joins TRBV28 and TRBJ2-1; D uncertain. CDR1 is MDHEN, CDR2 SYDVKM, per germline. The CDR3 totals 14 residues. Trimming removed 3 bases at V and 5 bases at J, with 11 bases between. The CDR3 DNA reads TGTGCCAGCAGTTTCGACCCCTCAAACAATGAGCAGTTCTTC. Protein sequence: CASSFDPSNNEQFF.

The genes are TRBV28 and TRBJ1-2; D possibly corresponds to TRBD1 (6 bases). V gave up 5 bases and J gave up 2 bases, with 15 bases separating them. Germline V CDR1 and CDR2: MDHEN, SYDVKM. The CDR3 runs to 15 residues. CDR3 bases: TGTGCCAGCAGTGCCGTAGGGGGGTACAACTATGGCTACACCTTC. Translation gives CASSAVGGYNYGYTF.

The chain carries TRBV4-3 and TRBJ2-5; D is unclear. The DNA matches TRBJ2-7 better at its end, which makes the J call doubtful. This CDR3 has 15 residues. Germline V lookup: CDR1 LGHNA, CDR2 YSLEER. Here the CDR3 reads CASSQDLWSSGEQYF. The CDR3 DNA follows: TGCGCCAGCAGCCAAGATCTATGGTCCTCCGGCGAGCAGTACTTC.

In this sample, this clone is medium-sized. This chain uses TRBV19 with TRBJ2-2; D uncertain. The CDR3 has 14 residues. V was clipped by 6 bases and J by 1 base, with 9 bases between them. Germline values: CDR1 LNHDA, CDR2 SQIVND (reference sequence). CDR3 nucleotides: TGTGCCAGTAGCTCGTGGGAGAACACCGGGGAGCTGTTTTTT. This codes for CASSSWENTGELFF.